This entry lists 8 T cell receptor beta chains sequenced from one sample in a study of blood T cell repertoires in COVID-19. Profiled with immunoSEQ multiplex PCR; TCRdb holds only in-frame clones, not every one. The repertoire has 120,000 or so clones, around 90% of them found once; the top ten carry 1.5% to 1.7%. Sequenced: peripheral blood. The receptor set was obtained from a human donor in a cohort sampled during active COVID-19.

CDR3 sequence reads: CASSLEPGLAGTGELFF. CDR3 nucleotides: TGTGCCAGCAGCTTGGAGCCGGGACTCGCAGGGACCGGGGAGCTGTTTTTT. V is TRBV5-8 and J is TRBJ2-2, with a possible D match to TRBD2 (6 bases). The CDR3 sequence is 17 residues long. Per the germline V gene, CDR1 is SGHTS and CDR2 is YDEGEE. Trimming took 0 bases from V and 5 from J, leaving 17 bases between them. The full variable domain, completed using reference TRBV5-8 and TRBJ2-2, is EAGVTQSPTHLIKTRGQQATLRCSPISGHTSVYWYQQALGLGLQFLLWYDEGEERNRGNFPPRFSGRQFPNYSSELNVNALELEDSALYLCASSLEPGLAGTGELFFGEGSRLTVL.

By sample fraction, this clone is medium-sized. The chain recombines TRBV19 with TRBJ2-7, with TRBD1 as a possible D gene (7 bases). CDR1 is LNHDA, CDR2 SQIVND, per germline (reference sequence). V was clipped by 3 bases and J by 3 bases, with 12 bases between them. CDR3 length equals 14 residues. The chain's CDR3 is CASSMEGALYEQYF. The CDR3 DNA sequence: TGTGCCAGTAGTATGGAGGGGGCCCTCTACGAGCAGTACTTC.

The chain carries TRBV15 and TRBJ1-1; D might be TRBD1 (6 bases). The CDR3 runs 13 residues. Germline values: CDR1 LNHNV, CDR2 YYDKDF (reference sequence). V was cut by 4 bases and J by 5 bases, with 11 bases left in between. The CDR3 nucleotides read TGTGCCACCAGCACGAACAGGGTGACTGAAGCTTTCTTT. It yields the protein CATSTNRVTEAFF.

The chain uses TRBV5-1 and TRBJ1-3, with TRBD1 as a possible D gene (5 bases). The CDR3 covers 15 residues. The V and J ends lost 4 bases and 4 bases respectively, with 15 bases between them. Germline loops: CDR1 SGHRS, CDR2 YFSETQ. The CDR3 coding sequence is TGCGCCAGCAGCCACGGGACTCAAACGGGAAACACCATATATTTT. Protein: CASSHGTQTGNTIYF.

This rearrangement joins TRBV5-1 to TRBJ2-1, with TRBD1 matching 7 bases. Germline V gives CDR1 SGHRS, CDR2 YFSETQ. The J segment lost 3 bases and the V segment lost 5 bases, leaving 11 bases of the junction unmatched. This CDR3 contains 16 residues. In DNA, the CDR3 is TGCGCCAGCAGTTATTCTACCGGGACAGTCTACAATGAGCAGTTCTTC. Its protein is CASSYSTGTVYNEQFF. Full variable domain (outside the CDR3, taken from reference TRBV5-1 and TRBJ2-1): KAGVTQTPRYLIKTRGQQVTLSCSPISGHRSVSWYQQTPGQGLQFLFEYFSETQRNKGNFPGRFSGRQFSNSRSEMNVSTLELGDSALYLCASSYSTGTVYNEQFFGPGTRLTVL.

This sequence joins TRBV3-1 (or the pseudogene TRBV3-2) and TRBJ1-1; 11 bases match TRBD1. CDR3 length: 14 amino acids. Per the germline V gene, CDR1 is LGHDT and CDR2 is YNNKEL (reference sequence). J gave up 6 bases and V 4 bases, and 4 bases lay outside the gene matches. For the CDR3, the DNA is TGTGCCAGCAGCCGGGGGACAGGGGGAGCTGAAGCTTTCTTT. It translates to CASSRGTGGAEAFF.

The chain has TRBV5-6 and TRBJ2-4; 9 bases are shared with TRBD2. V lost 4 bases and J lost 8; bases outside the gene matches: 7. There are 14 residues in the CDR3. Per germline, CDR1 SGHDT and CDR2 YYEEEE. The CDR3 sequence: CASSRGGAGDIQYF. The CDR3, as DNA: TGTGCCAGCAGCCGCGGGGGGGCCGGGGACATTCAGTACTTC.

The chain employs TRBV3-1 (or the pseudogene TRBV3-2) and TRBJ2-1, with 9 bases matching TRBD2. The CDR3 is 15 residues long. V was clipped by 4 bases and J by 6 bases; unmatched bases: 7. The germline V gene encodes CDR1 LGHDT and CDR2 YNNKEL (reference sequence). The CDR3 coding sequence is TGTGCCAGCAGCCCCCAGGGACTAGCTACCAATGAGCAGTTCTTC. Amino acids: CASSPQGLATNEQFF.